Below, 10 T cell receptor beta chains from the same sample are listed, as sequenced in a study of shared clonotypes between healthy human individuals. Data came from immunoSEQ multiplex PCR; TCRdb stores just in-frame clones and leaves some out. The sample has 2 million to 2.5 million clones, around 96% seen once. As defined, naive CD8 cells were CD45RO-negative and positively selected for CCR7, with terminally differentiated effector memory CD45RA+ cells excluded. The sample taken for sequencing was naive CD8+ T cells sorted from blood. These receptors were obtained from a man aged 18 to 30 in good health.

The chain recombines TRBV4-3 with TRBJ2-1, with TRBD2 matching over 10 bases. Germline CDR1 and CDR2: LGHNA and YSLEER. V was pared by 0 bases and J by 7 bases, with 12 bases of the junction left unmatched. The CDR3 extends over 18 amino acids. In DNA form, the CDR3 reads TGCGCCAGCAGCCAAGATTGGAACTTAGCGGGAGGCCAAAATGAGCAGTTCTTC. This encodes CASSQDWNLAGGQNEQFF.

This clone has just one count. Here the CDR3 DNA reads TGTGCCAGCAGTGGGGGGGTTAACTACGAGCAGTACTTC. Translating it yields CASSGGVNYEQYF. The chain combines TRBV2 with TRBJ2-7, with D maybe TRBD2 (6 bases). The CDR3 extends over 13 amino acids. Germline V gene sequence: CDR1 SNHLY, CDR2 FYNNEI. Trimming pared 4 bases from V and 3 bases from J, leaving 10 bases between.

The chain employs TRBV6-1 and TRBJ2-2; 13 bases match TRBD2. Germline V lookup: CDR1 MNHNS, CDR2 SASEGT. V gave up 8 bases and J gave up 6 bases; unmatched junction bases: 3. This CDR3 contains 14 residues. CDR3 in amino acids: CASGGLAGPGELFF. DNA of the CDR3: TGTGCCAGCGGGGGACTAGCGGGGCCCGGGGAGCTGTTTTTT.

The chain combines TRBV6-1 with TRBJ2-3; D tentatively fits TRBD1 or TRBD2 (5 bases each). V shed 4 bases and J shed 2 bases, with 19 bases lying between them. The CDR3 covers 17 residues. The V gene's germline CDR1 is MNHNS and CDR2 SASEGT. The CDR3 nucleotides read TGTGCCAGCAGTGTGAGGGCAGGGTGGGAGTTCACAGATACGCAGTATTTT. As protein: CASSVRAGWEFTDTQYF.

The chain couples TRBV5-6 to TRBJ1-6; D call uncertain. Looked up from germline, CDR1 is SGHDT and CDR2 is YYEEEE. The CDR3 covers 14 residues. The V gene lost 0 bases and the J gene lost 10 bases, with 11 bases spanning the gap. The CDR3 protein is CASSLALGSSPLHF. The DNA for the CDR3 is TGTGCCAGCAGCTTGGCCCTAGGATCCTCACCCCTCCACTTT.

This clone was counted a single time. This rearrangement joins TRBV2 to TRBJ2-7, with D possibly TRBD2 on 6 matching bases. Between the trimmed V and J ends, which lost 0 bases and 4 bases, there was a span of 10 bases. Germline lookup yields CDR1 SNHLY and CDR2 FYNNEI. CDR3 length: 14 amino acids. Written as DNA, the CDR3 is TGTGCCAGCAGTGAAGCGAGTAGCGGTTACGAGCAGTACTTC. Its protein is CASSEASSGYEQYF.

This clone was counted once. The chain is built from TRBV6-5 and TRBJ2-3; D is ambiguous. V was clipped by 0 bases and J by 3 bases, with 7 bases between them. CDR1 is MNHEY and CDR2 is SVGAGI in the germline V gene. The CDR3 runs to 14 residues. The CDR3 reads CASSYSAFTDTQYF. The DNA of the CDR3 is TGTGCCAGCAGTTACTCAGCGTTTACAGATACGCAGTATTTT.

For this clone: Other DNA sequences in the same sample also yield this CDR3. This sequence joins TRBV9 and TRBJ1-4; D gene unclear. Germline CDR1 SGDLS, CDR2 YYNGEE. V was pared by 0 bases and J by 1 base, with 7 bases between. The CDR3 loop spans 15 amino acids. The CDR3 DNA is TGTGCCAGCAGCGTAGGGTGGGGAACTAATGAAAAACTGTTTTTT. It codes for CASSVGWGTNEKLFF.

The genes are TRBV30 and TRBJ1-5; 8 bases align to TRBD1. The trim removed 5 bases at V and 4 bases at J, leaving 10 bases unmatched. Germline CDR1 reads GTSNPN; CDR2 reads SVGIG (reference sequence). The CDR3 spans 15 residues. The CDR3 is CAWEPGTGGNQPQHF. The DNA for the CDR3 is TGTGCCTGGGAGCCTGGAACAGGGGGTAATCAGCCCCAGCATTTT.

This sequence joins TRBV10-2 and TRBJ2-3; a possible D gene is TRBD2 (7 bases). The germline V and J ends were trimmed by 7 bases and 2 bases, with 16 bases remaining between them. CDR1 and CDR2 from the germline V gene are WSHSY and SAAADI. The CDR3 has 15 amino acids. The CDR3 coding sequence is TGCGCCAGCACCCTGGGGGCGGGGGTCACAGATACGCAGTATTTT. Translated: CASTLGAGVTDTQYF.